The 4 T cell receptor beta chains below all came from one sample that was sequenced in a study of spatial heterogeneity in lung cancer. Using its own MiXCR run on the 5' RACE reads, TCRdb lists one record per CDR3 protein. The sample has 95,000 to 120,000 distinct CDR3 sequences; more than 10% are singletons. Sample time point: blood at routine non-recurrence follow-up after resection. The source was PBMCs, collected at follow-up. These TCRs come from a female donor with early-stage non-small cell lung cancer.

This clonotype was observed at least ten times. The CDR3 nucleotides are TGTGCCAGCAGTCTGGGGACCTACTATGGCTACACCTTC. Translating gives CASSLGTYYGYTF. The V gene is TRBV12-3 or TRBV12-4, the J gene TRBJ1-2; D is perhaps TRBD1 (5 bases). This CDR3 has 13 amino acids. V was cut by 5 bases and J by 3 bases, with 10 bases left in between.

The genes are TRBV4-1 and TRBJ2-5, with 7 bases fitting TRBD2. The germline gives CDR1 MGHRA, CDR2 YSYEKL. The V and J ends lost 2 bases and 3 bases, in that order; junction bases with no gene match: 9. CDR3 length: 16 amino acids. The CDR3 DNA follows: TGCGCCAGCAGCCAATGGGCGGGAGCGAGAAAAGAGACCCAGTACTTC. Translating it yields CASSQWAGARKETQYF.

This clonotype was seen a few times. The chain couples TRBV27 to TRBJ2-6; D gene ambiguous. Germline loops: CDR1 MNHEY, CDR2 SMNVEV (reference sequence). The CDR3 has 21 amino acids. Trimming took 2 bases from V and 0 from J, leaving 23 bases between them. The CDR3 is CASSLSVPGQAFYSGANVLTF. DNA for the CDR3: TGTGCCAGCAGTTTAAGTGTCCCCGGGCAGGCCTTTTACTCTGGGGCCAACGTCCTGACTTTC. Full variable domain (remainder filled in from reference TRBV27 and TRBJ2-6): EAQVTQNPRYLITVTGKKLTVTCSQNMNHEYMSWYRQDPGLGLRQIYYSMNVEVTDKGDVPEGYKVSRKEKRNFPLILESPSPNQTSLYFCASSLSVPGQAFYSGANVLTFGAGSRLTVL.

This clonotype was seen many times. J is TRBJ2-7 and V is TRBV5-1, with 7 bases matching TRBD2. The CDR3 extends over 14 amino acids. V gave up 0 bases and J gave up 4 bases; unmatched junction bases: 4. Germline values: CDR1 SGHRS, CDR2 YFSETQ. CDR3 coding DNA: TGCGCCAGCAGCTTGGTCGGGGGGAATTACGAGCAGTACTTC. Amino acid sequence: CASSLVGGNYEQYF.